This record looks at one T cell receptor (beta chain) sequence and its context. Germline loops: CDR1 MNHNS, CDR2 SASEGT. The CDR3 extends over 15 amino acids. The V end was cut by 3 bases, the J end by 4 bases, with 15 bases between. The source of the sample is a study of shared clonotypes between healthy human individuals. Profiling relied on immunoSEQ multiplex PCR, and the TCRdb table lists in-frame clones only, not all of them. The data hold 800,000 or so clones, with about 97% observed a single time. In the naive CD8 group, cells lacked CD45RO and were positively selected for CCR7, so terminally differentiated effector memory CD45RA+ cells were left out.

This sequence joins TRBV6-1 and TRBJ1-1; no clear D. The clonotype comes from a man in his thirties or forties in good health. Sequencing input: naive CD8+ T cells sorted from blood. The CDR3 is CASSDRILGSTEAFF. In DNA, the CDR3 is TGTGCCAGCAGTGACAGGATATTAGGGAGCACTGAAGCTTTCTTT.